This note documents a single TCR beta chain sequence. These data come from a study of blood T cell repertoires in COVID-19. Whole-study context: The United States, Italy and Spain were the sources of the acute and convalescent COVID-19 samples. T cells, B-cell-depleted T cells, or PBMCs supplied cDNA or gDNA.

Per the study methods: Estimation of nucleated cell counts relied on the amplification of reference gene primers. The assay was immunoSEQ multiplex PCR, and TCRdb's table has in-frame clones only and misses some. For V, J and clone size, that table is used; D and trimming come from the DNA. The profile shows 65,000 to 75,000 clones, around 83% of them singletons. This TCR came from a man aged 80 or over with acute or convalescent COVID-19. The sequencing sample was made of peripheral blood.

The CDR3 loop reads CASSRQGDTEAFF. CDR3 coding DNA: TGTGCCAGCAGCCGACAGGGGGACACTGAAGCTTTCTTT. This chain links TRBV7-3 with TRBJ1-1; 9 bases fit TRBD1. Losses at the gene ends were 5 bases for V and 3 bases for J; bases not matched to a gene: 1. The CDR3 length is 13 residues. Germline V lookup: CDR1 SGHTA, CDR2 FQGTGA.